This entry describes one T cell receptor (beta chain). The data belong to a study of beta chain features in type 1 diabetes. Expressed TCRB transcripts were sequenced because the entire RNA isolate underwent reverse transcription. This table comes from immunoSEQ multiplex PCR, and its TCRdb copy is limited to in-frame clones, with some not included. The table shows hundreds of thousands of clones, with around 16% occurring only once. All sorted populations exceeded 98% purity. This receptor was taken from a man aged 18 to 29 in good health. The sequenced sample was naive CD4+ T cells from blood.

The CDR3 reads CASSLSQGHTEAFF. The CDR3 DNA reads TGCGCCAGCAGCTTGTCTCAGGGCCACACTGAAGCTTTCTTT. The chain recombines TRBV5-1 with TRBJ1-1, with D possibly matching TRBD1 (5 bases). Germline V gene data show CDR1 as SGHRS and CDR2 as YFSETQ. The V end was cut by 1 base, the J end by 3 bases, with 10 bases between. This CDR3 comprises 14 residues.